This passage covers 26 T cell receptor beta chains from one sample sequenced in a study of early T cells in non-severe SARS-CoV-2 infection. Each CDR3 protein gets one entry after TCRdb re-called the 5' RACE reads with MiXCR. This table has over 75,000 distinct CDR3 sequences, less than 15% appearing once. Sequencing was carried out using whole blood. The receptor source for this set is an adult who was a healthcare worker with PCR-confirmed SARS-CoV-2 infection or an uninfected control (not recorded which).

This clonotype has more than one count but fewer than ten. The CDR3 sequence is CASSESRGPNYGYTF. CDR3 coding DNA: TGCGCCAGCAGTGAATCCCGGGGACCCAACTATGGCTACACCTTC. This chain uses TRBV10-1 with TRBJ1-2; maybe TRBD1 (5 bases). The CDR3 sequence is 15 residues long. The germline CDR1 and CDR2 sequences are WNHNN and SYGVQD (reference sequence). V was trimmed by 3 bases and J by 2 bases, leaving 13 bases between them.

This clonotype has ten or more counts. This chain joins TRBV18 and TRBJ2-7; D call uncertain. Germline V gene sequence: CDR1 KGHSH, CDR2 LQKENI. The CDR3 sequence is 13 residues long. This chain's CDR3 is CASSPPSSYEQYF. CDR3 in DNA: TGTGCTAGCAGCCCGCCAAGCTCCTACGAGCAGTACTTC.

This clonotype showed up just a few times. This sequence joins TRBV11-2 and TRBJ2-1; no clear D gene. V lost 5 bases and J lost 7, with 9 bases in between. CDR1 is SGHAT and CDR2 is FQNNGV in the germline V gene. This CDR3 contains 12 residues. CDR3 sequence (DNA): TGTGCCAGCAGCCCTACGCGGAATGAGCAGTTCTTC. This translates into CASSPTRNEQFF.

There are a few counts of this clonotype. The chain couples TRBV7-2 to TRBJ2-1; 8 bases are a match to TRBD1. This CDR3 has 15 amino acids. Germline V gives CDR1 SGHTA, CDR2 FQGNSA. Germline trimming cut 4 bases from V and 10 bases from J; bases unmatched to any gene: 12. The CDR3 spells CASSSQGAVQGEQFF. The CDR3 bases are TGTGCCAGCAGCTCTCAGGGGGCAGTTCAAGGAGAGCAGTTCTTC.

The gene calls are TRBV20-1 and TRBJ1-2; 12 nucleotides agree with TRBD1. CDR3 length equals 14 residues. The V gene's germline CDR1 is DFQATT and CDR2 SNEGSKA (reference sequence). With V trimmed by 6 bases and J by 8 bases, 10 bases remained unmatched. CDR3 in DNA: TGCAGTGCCACCGGGACAGGGGGCGTTCGAGGCTACACCTTC. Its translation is CSATGTGGVRGYTF.

CDR3 residues: CASTWTGESYEQYF. The CDR3 DNA is TGTGCCAGCACTTGGACAGGGGAATCCTACGAGCAGTACTTC. The chain combines TRBV28 with TRBJ2-7, with 9 positions matching TRBD1. This CDR3 region has 14 residues. The ends lost 7 bases at V and 1 base at J; junction bases unmatched: 5. Germline CDR1 and CDR2: MDHEN and SYDVKM.

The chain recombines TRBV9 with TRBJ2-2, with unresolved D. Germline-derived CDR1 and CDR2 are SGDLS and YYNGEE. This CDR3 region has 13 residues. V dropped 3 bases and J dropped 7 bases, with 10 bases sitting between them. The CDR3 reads CASSAIPGGELFF. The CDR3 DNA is TGTGCCAGCAGCGCCATCCCAGGCGGGGAGCTGTTTTTT.

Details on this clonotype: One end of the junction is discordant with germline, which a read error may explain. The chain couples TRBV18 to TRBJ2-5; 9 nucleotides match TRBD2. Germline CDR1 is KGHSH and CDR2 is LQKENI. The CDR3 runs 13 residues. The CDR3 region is CASSSSGEETRYF. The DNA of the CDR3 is TGTGCCAGCTCTTCTAGCGGGGAAGAGACCCGGTACTTC. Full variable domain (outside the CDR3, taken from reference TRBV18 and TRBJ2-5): NAGVMQNPRHLVRRRGQEARLRCSPMKGHSHVYWYRQLPEEGLKFMVYLQKENIIDESGMPKERFSAEFPKEGPSILRIQQVVRGDSAAYFCASSSSGEETRYFGPGTRLLVL.

The CDR3, as DNA: TGCAGCGTTGAAACAGCTAACTATGGCTACACCTTC. It specifies CSVETANYGYTF. The gene calls are TRBV29-1 and TRBJ1-2; D unclear. Per the germline V gene, CDR1 is SQVTM and CDR2 is ANQGSEA. The CDR3 is made up of 12 amino acids. Trimming removed 2 bases from V and 0 bases from J, with 4 bases in between. The full variable domain, completed using reference TRBV29-1 and TRBJ1-2, is SAVISQKPSRDICQRGTSLTIQCQVDSQVTMMFWYRQQPGQSLTLIATANQGSEATYESGFVIDKFPISRPNLTFSTLTVSNMSPEDSSIYLCSVETANYGYTFGSGTRLTVV.

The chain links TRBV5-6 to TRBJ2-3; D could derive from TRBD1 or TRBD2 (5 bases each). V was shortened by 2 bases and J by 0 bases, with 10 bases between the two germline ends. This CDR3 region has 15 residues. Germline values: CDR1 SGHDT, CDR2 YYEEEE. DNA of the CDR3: TGTGCCAGCAGCTTTAGAGGGGTCAGCACAGATACGCAGTATTTT. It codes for CASSFRGVSTDTQYF. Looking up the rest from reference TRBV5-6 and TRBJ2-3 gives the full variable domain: DAGVTQSPTHLIKTRGQQVTLRCSPKSGHDTVSWYQQALGQGPQFIFQYYEEEERQRGNFPDRFSGHQFPNYSSELNVNALLLGDSALYLCASSFRGVSTDTQYFGPGTRLTVL.

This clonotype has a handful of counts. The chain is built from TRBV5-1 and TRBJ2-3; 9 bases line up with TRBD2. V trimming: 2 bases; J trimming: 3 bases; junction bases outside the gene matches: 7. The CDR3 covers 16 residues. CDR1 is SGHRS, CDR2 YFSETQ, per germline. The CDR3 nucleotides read TGCGCCAGCAGCTTAGTGGCGGGGGGGCGAACAGATACGCAGTATTTT. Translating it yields CASSLVAGGRTDTQYF. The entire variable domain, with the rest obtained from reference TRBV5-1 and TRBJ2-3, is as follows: KAGVTQTPRYLIKTRGQQVTLSCSPISGHRSVSWYQQTPGQGLQFLFEYFSETQRNKGNFPGRFSGRQFSNSRSEMNVSTLELGDSALYLCASSLVAGGRTDTQYFGPGTRLTVL.

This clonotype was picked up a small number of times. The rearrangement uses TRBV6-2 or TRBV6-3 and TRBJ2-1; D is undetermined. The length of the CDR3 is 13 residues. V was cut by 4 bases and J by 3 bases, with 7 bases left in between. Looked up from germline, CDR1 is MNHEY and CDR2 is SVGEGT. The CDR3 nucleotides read TGTGCCAGCAGTTTACACCGCTACAATGAGCAGTTCTTC. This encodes CASSLHRYNEQFF.

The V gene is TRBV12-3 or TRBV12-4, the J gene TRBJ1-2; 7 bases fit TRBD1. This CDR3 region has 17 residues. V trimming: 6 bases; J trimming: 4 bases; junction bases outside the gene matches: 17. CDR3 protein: CASRSDLDRRTSYGYTF. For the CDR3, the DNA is TGTGCCAGCAGATCCGACCTGGACAGGAGAACCAGCTATGGCTACACCTTC.

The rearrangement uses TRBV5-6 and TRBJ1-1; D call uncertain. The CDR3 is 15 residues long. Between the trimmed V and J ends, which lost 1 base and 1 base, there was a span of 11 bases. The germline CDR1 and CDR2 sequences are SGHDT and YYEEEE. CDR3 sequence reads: CASSLRPTSNTEAFF. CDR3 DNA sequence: TGTGCCAGCAGCTTGAGGCCCACGTCGAACACTGAAGCTTTCTTT.

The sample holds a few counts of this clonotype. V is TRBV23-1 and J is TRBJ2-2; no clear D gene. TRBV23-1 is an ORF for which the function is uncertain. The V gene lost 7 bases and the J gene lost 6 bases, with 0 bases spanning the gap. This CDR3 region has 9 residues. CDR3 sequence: CASTGELFF. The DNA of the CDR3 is TGCGCCAGCACCGGGGAGCTGTTTTTT.

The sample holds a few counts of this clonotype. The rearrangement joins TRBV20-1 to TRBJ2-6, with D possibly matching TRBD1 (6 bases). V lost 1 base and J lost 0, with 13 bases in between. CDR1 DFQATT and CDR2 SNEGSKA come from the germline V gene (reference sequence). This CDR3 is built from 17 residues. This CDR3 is CSARATGRVSGANVLTF. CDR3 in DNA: TGCAGTGCTAGAGCCACAGGGCGCGTCTCTGGGGCCAACGTCCTGACTTTC.

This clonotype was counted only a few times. The CDR3 sequence: CASSLHNYGYTF. The CDR3 nucleotides are TGTGCCAGCAGTCTCCATAACTATGGCTACACCTTC. The rearrangement uses TRBV12-3 or TRBV12-4 and TRBJ1-2; D ambiguous. V gave up 5 bases and J gave up 1 base, with 5 bases separating them. CDR3 length: 12 amino acids.

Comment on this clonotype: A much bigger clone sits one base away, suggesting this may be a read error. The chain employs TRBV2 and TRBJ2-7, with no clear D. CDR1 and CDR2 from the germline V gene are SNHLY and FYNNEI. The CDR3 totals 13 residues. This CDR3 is CASSENTPYERYF. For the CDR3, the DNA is TGTGCCAGCAGTGAAAACACCCCATACGAGCGGTACTTC.

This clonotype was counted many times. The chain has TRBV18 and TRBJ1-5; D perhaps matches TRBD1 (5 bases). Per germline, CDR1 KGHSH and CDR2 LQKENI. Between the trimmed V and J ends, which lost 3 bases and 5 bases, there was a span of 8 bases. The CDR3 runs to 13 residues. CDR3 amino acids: CASSPLQDQPQHF. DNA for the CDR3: TGTGCCAGCTCACCCCTACAGGATCAGCCCCAGCATTTT.

Here the CDR3 DNA reads TGCAGCGTTGGGGCAGGGACTAATGAAAAACTGTTTTTT. Translated, it gives CSVGAGTNEKLFF. The chain combines TRBV29-1 with TRBJ1-4; the D gene is possibly TRBD1 (5 bases). V lost 4 bases to trimming and J lost 2 bases, with 8 bases between them. Germline CDR1 SQVTM, CDR2 ANQGSEA. This CDR3 region has 13 residues.

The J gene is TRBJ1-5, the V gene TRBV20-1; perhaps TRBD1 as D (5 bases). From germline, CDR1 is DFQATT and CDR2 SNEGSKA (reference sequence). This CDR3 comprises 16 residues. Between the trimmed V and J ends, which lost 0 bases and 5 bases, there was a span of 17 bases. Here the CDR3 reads CSARDGRGQAHQPQHF. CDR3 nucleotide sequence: TGCAGTGCTAGAGATGGGAGGGGTCAGGCCCATCAGCCCCAGCATTTT.

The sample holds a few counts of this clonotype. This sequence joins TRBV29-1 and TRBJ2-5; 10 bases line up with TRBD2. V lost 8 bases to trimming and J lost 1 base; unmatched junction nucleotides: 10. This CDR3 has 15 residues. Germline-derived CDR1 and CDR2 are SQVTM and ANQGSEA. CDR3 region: CSHSGGATSQETQYF. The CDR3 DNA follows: TGCAGCCACAGCGGGGGGGCAACCTCCCAAGAGACCCAGTACTTC.

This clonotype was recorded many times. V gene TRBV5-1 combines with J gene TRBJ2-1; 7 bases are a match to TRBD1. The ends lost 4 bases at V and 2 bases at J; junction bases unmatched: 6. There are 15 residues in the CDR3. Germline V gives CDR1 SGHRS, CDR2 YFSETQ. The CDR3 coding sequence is TGCGCCAGCAGCCCGGGACAGCCCCCCTACAATGAGCAGTTCTTC. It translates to CASSPGQPPYNEQFF.

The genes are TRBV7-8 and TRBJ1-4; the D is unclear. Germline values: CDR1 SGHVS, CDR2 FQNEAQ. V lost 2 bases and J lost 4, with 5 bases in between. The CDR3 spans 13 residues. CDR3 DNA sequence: TGTGCCAGCAGCTTAAGTCTTAATGAAAAACTGTTTTTT. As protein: CASSLSLNEKLFF.

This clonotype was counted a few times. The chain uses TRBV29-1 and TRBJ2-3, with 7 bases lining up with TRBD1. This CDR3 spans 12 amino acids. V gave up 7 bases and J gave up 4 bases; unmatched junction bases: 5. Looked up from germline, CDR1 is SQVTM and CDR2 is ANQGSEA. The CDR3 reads CSAYGTADTQYF. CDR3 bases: TGCAGCGCCTACGGGACAGCAGATACGCAGTATTTT.

The CDR3 region is CASRPPTSGANVLTF. The CDR3, as DNA: TGTGCCAGCAGACCCCCGACGTCTGGGGCCAACGTCCTGACTTTC. The gene calls are TRBV12-3 or TRBV12-4 and TRBJ2-6; D remains unclear. Trimming cost V 6 bases and J 1 base, with 10 bases left between them. CDR3 length: 15 amino acids.